The text below deals with one T cell receptor beta chain. The antigen is not known. The data were taken from a study of CD8+CD57+ T cells in acquired aplastic anemia. Study in general: Yields of DNA that came from sorted CD4+ and CD8+ cells averaged around 3 ug. Healthy donors averaged about 10 million reads for CD4+ cells.

Study-wide results and limits: Simpson's diversity of CD8+ cells was not significantly different in patients compared with controls. Both patients and controls carried the same twenty-nine CD8+ CDR3 sequences.

V lost 7 bases, J lost 1 base, and 10 bases lay in between. Germline V gene data show CDR1 as SQVTM and CDR2 as ANQGSEA. This CDR3 contains 12 residues. CDR3 and TCR beta VDJ profiling relied on genomic DNA as the template. In TCRdb, the reads were re-called with MiXCR into one record per CDR3 protein. This sample has about 150,000 distinct CDR3 sequences, with less than 45% found just once. Sample: sorted CD4+, CD8+, or CD8+CD57+ T cells (not recorded which) from PBMCs. The chain combines TRBV29-1 with TRBJ1-1; D ambiguous. This TCR derives from a human donor in good health, serving as a control. DNA for the CDR3: TGCAGCGCCCTACACACGAACACTGAAGCTTTCTTT. It yields the protein CSALHTNTEAFF.